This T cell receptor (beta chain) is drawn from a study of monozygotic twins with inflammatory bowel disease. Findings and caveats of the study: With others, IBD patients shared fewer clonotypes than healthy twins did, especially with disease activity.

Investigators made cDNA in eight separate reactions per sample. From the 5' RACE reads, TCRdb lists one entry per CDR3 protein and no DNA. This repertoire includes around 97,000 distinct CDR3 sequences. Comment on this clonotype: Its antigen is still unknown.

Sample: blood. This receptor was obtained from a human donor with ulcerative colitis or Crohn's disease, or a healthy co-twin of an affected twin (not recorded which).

The CDR3 spells CASSYVGTGKETQYF. This sequence joins TRBV6-5 and TRBJ2-5; the D call of TRBD1 rests on TCRdb alone, since no DNA is present to check it. Per the germline V gene, CDR1 is MNHEY and CDR2 is SVGAGI. The CDR3 spans 15 residues.